This TCR beta chain was sequenced for a study of cytomegalovirus exposure and HLA in healthy donors. Germline trimming cut 4 bases from V and 4 bases from J; bases unmatched to any gene: 9. CDR3 length equals 15 residues. Germline V gives CDR1 LNHNV, CDR2 YYDKDF (reference sequence). The PCR ran on 60 Vbeta and 13 Jbeta primers. TCRdb's table, derived via immunoSEQ multiplex PCR, lists solely in-frame clones and lacks some. The table has 75,000 to 95,000 clones, 70% to 80% seen once. As concerns this clone: Its specificity is unknown.

The study's findings and limits: Around 160 TCR beta chains were listed as cytomegalovirus-associated.

The chain joins TRBV15 to TRBJ2-7, with 8 positions matching TRBD1. The clonotype originates from a man aged 50 to 59 in good health and CMV-seronegative. Sequenced sample: PBMCs. CDR3 loop: CATSINRGVLYEQYF. In DNA form, the CDR3 reads TGTGCCACCAGCATCAACAGGGGGGTACTATACGAGCAGTACTTC.